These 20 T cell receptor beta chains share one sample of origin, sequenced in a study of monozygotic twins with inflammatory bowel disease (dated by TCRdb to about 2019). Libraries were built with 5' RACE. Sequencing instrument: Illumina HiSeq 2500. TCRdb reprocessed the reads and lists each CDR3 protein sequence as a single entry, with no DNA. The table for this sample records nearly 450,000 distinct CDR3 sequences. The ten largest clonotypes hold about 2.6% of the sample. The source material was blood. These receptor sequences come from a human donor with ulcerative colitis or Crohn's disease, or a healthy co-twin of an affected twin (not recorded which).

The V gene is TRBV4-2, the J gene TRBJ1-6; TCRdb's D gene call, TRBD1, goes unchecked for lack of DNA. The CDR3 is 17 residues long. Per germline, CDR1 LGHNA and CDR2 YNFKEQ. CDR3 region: CASSPGVATGDNSPLHF.

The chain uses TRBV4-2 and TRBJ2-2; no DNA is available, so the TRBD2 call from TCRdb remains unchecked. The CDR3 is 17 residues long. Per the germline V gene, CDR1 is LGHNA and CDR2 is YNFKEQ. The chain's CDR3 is CASSQDSQREGTGELFF.

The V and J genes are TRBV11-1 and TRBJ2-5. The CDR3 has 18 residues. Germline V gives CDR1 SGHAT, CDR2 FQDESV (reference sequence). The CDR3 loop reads CASSFLEAGVRVQETQYF.

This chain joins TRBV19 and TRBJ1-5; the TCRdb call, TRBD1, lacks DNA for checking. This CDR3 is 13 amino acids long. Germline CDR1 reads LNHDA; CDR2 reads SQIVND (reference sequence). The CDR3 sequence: CASSGGVTQPQHF.

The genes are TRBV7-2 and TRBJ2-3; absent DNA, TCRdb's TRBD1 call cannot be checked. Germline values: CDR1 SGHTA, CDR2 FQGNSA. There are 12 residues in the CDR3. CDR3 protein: CASSYRDHTQYF.

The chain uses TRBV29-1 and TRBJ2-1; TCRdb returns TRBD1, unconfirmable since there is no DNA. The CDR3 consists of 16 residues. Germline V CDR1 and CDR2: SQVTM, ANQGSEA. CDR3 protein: CSVTIPGQGARNEQFF.

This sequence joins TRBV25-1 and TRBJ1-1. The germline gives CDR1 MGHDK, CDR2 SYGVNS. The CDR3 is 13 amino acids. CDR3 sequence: CASSSSIGTEAFF. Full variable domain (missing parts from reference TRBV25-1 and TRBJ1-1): EADIYQTPRYLVIGTGKKITLECSQTMGHDKMYWYQQDPGMELHLIHYSYGVNSTEKGDLSSESTVSRIRTEHFPLTLESARPSHTSQYLCASSSSIGTEAFFGQGTRLTVV.

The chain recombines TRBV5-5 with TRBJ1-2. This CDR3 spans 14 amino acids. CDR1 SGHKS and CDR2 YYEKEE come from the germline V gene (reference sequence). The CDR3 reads CASSLSPMDYGYTF.

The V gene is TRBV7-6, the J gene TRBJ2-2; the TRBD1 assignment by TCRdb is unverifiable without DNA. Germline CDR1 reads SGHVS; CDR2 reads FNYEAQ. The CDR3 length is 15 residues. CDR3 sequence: CVSSWGESNTGELFF.

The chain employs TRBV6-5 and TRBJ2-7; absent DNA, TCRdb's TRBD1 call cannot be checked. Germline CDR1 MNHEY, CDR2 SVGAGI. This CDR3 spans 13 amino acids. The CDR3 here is CASHPGEGQEQYF.

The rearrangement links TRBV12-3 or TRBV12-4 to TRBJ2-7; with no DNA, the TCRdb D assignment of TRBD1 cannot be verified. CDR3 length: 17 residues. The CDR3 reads CASSSGTGGGTGYEQYF.

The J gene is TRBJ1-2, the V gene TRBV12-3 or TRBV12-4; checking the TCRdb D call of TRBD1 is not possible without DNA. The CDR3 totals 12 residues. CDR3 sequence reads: CASLGGARGYTF.

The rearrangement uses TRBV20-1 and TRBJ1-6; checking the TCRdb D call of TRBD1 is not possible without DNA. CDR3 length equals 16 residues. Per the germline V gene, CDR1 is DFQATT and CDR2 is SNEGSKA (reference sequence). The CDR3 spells CSALDTRSSYNSPLHF.

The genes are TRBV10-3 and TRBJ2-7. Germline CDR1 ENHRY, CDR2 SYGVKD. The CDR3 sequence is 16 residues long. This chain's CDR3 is CAISEAWTRDSYEQYF.

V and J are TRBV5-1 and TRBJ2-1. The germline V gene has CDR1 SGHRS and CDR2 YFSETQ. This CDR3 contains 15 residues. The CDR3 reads CASSPTLADANEQFF.

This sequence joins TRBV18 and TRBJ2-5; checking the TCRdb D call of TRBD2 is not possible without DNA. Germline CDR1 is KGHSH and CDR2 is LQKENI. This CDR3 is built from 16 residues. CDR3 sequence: CASSRRLAEEGETQYF.

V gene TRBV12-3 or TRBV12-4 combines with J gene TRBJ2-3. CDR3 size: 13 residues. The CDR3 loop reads CASSLMGSDTQYF.

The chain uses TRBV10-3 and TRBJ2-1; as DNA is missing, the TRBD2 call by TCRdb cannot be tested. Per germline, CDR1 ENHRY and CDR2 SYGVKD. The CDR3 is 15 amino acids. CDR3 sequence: CAIKIGPGGNNEQFF.

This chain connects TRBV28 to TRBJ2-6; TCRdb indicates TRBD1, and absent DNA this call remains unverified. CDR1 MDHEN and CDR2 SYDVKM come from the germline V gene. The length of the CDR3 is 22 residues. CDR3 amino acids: CASSAGTGGTGQYGSGANVLTF.

The CDR3 is CASSFYTYEQYF. V is TRBV7-2 and J is TRBJ2-7. This CDR3 spans 12 amino acids. Germline V gene sequence: CDR1 SGHTA, CDR2 FQGNSA.